This is a list of T cell receptor beta chains from one sample in a study of blood T cells in healthy people across ages. TCRdb reprocessed the 5' RACE reads with MiXCR, giving one entry per CDR3 protein. The repertoire holds about 570,000 distinct CDR3 sequences, approximately 27% seen once, with less than 20% in the top ten. Source material: blood. Receptors were obtained from a woman aged 70-85 years in good health. The CDR3 runs from the conserved cysteine through the conserved F or W. D genes are given only for firm matches. A clone size is listed for some rows: how often the clone was seen (once, few, many), or a class if it is expanded.

J	V	D	size	CDR3	DNA
TRBJ2-1	TRBV7-7	TRBD2	few	CASSPLQSGGVLEFF	TGTGCTAGCAGCCCACTTCAGAGCGGGGGGGTTTTAGAGTTCTTC
TRBJ1-2	TRBV20-1	NA	NA	CSAAGDLKGYTF	TGCAGTGCGGCGGGGGATCTAAAAGGCTACACCTTC
TRBJ1-2	TRBV20-1	NA	few	CSARLRGFYGYTF	TGCAGTGCTAGGTTACGGGGTTTCTATGGCTACACCTTC
TRBJ1-5	TRBV2	NA	few	CASSDGQLPSNQPQHF	TGTGCCAGCAGTGATGGACAGCTCCCTAGCAATCAGCCCCAGCATTTT
TRBJ1-4	TRBV20-1	TRBD1	few	CSGQGGTNEKLFF	TGCAGTGGACAGGGGGGAACTAATGAAAAACTGTTTTTT
TRBJ2-5	TRBV6-2/TRBV6-3	TRBD1	many	CASSQRTGLRETQYF	TGTGCCAGCAGCCAAAGGACAGGGCTAAGAGAAACCCAGTACTTC
TRBJ2-3	TRBV5-1	TRBD2	few	CASSLPLLAVGTDTQYF	TGCGCCAGCAGCTTACCCCTACTAGCGGTCGGGACAGATACGCAGTATTTT
TRBJ2-1	TRBV27	TRBD1	few	CASSLAQGARHNEQFF	TGTGCCAGCAGTTTAGCGCAGGGGGCTCGCCACAATGAGCAGTTCTTC
TRBJ2-7	TRBV7-2	NA	NA	CASSRNRGIQGPYEQYF	TGTGCCAGCAGTCGAAATAGGGGTATCCAGGGGCCCTACGAGCAGTACTTC
TRBJ2-3	TRBV3-1	TRBD2	NA	CASSHRTSGSDTQYF	TGTGCCAGCAGCCATAGGACTAGTGGATCAGATACGCAGTATTTT
TRBJ2-2	TRBV5-1	NA	few	CASSTLSYTGELFF	TGCGCCAGCAGCACGTTGTCTTACACCGGGGAGCTGTTTTTT
TRBJ1-5	TRBV29-1	TRBD1	NA	CSATTGTASNQPQHF	TGCAGCGCAACCACCGGGACAGCTAGCAATCAGCCCCAGCATTTT
TRBJ1-2	TRBV4-3	NA	few	CASSQEGGQGRGYTF	TGCGCCAGCAGCCAAGAGGGGGGGCAGGGAAGAGGCTACACCTTC
TRBJ2-4	TRBV6-2/TRBV6-3	NA	few	CASRTSWGRIYF	TGTGCCAGCAGGACCTCGTGGGGACGGATCTACTTC
TRBJ2-6	TRBV12-3/TRBV12-4	NA	few	CASSAFSGGANVLTF	TGTGCCAGCAGCGCCTTTAGTGGCGGGGCCAACGTCCTGACTTTC
TRBJ1-1	TRBV6-1	NA	NA	CASSEQAGTEAFF	TGTGCCAGCAGTGAACAGGCGGGCACTGAAGCTTTCTTT
TRBJ2-7	TRBV2	NA	NA	CASSEGLAYEQYF	TGTGCCAGCAGTGAAGGACTAGCCTACGAGCAGTACTTC
TRBJ2-7	TRBV5-4	NA	NA	CASSWGSGGYEQYF	TGTGCCAGCAGCTGGGGATCCGGGGGTTACGAGCAGTACTTC
TRBJ2-1	TRBV12-5	NA	NA	CASGFFGGQDEQFF	TGTGCTAGTGGTTTCTTCGGGGGGCAGGATGAGCAGTTCTTC
TRBJ2-1	TRBV2	TRBD2	NA	CASRTGTSKFDEQFF	TGTGCCAGTCGTACCGGGACTAGTAAATTTGATGAGCAGTTCTTC
TRBJ1-2	TRBV7-9	TRBD1	few	CASSQTGPAGYTF	TGTGCCAGCAGCCAGACAGGGCCAGCTGGCTACACCTTC
TRBJ2-7	TRBV4-1	TRBD1	NA	CASSQADRGEYEQYF	TGCGCCAGCAGCCAGGCGGACAGGGGGGAATACGAGCAGTACTTC
TRBJ2-3	TRBV7-2	NA	NA	CASSLDTGDTQYF	TGTGCCAGCAGCTTAGACACGGGGGATACGCAGTATTTT
TRBJ2-1	TRBV7-3	NA	NA	CASSSGSDNEQFF	TGTGCCAGCAGCTCCGGGTCCGACAATGAGCAGTTCTTC
TRBJ1-2	TRBV5-5	NA	few	CASSSPQGNYGYTF	TGTGCCAGCAGCTCTCCACAGGGAAACTATGGCTACACCTTC
TRBJ1-2	TRBV4-3	NA	NA	CASSQEIGGYGYTF	TGCGCCAGCAGCCAAGAGATAGGCGGCTATGGCTACACCTTC
TRBJ2-5	TRBV12-3/TRBV12-4	NA	few	CASSPRTVSLEETQYF	TGTGCCAGCAGTCCTCGGACGGTCTCCCTAGAAGAGACCCAGTACTTC
TRBJ2-5	TRBV9	TRBD1	few	CASSPGGGVPIQETQYF	TGTGCCAGCAGCCCAGGGGGCGGGGTCCCAATCCAAGAGACCCAGTACTTC